The entry below gives a single T cell receptor (beta chain) sequence along with its context. The junction differs from germline at one of its ends, possibly a read error. This record comes from a study of CD8+CD57+ T cells in acquired aplastic anemia. CDR1 and CDR2 (germline): KGHDR, SFDVKD. The CDR3 spans 16 residues. Profiling of TCR beta VDJ combinations and CDR3 sequences used genomic DNA as template. TCRdb re-analysed the reads in MiXCR, keeping a single row per CDR3 protein. The table includes some 200,000 distinct CDR3 sequences, over 60% detected once. The receptor was derived from a human donor in good health. The J gene is TRBJ2-1, the V gene TRBV24-1; possibly TRBD1 for D (6 bases). Input material: sorted CD4+, CD8+, or CD8+CD57+ T cells (not recorded which) from PBMCs. CDR3 protein: CATSDQGRGFYNEQFF. Here the CDR3 DNA reads TGTGCTACCAGTGATCAGGGCAGGGGTTTCTACAATGAGCAGTTCTTC.